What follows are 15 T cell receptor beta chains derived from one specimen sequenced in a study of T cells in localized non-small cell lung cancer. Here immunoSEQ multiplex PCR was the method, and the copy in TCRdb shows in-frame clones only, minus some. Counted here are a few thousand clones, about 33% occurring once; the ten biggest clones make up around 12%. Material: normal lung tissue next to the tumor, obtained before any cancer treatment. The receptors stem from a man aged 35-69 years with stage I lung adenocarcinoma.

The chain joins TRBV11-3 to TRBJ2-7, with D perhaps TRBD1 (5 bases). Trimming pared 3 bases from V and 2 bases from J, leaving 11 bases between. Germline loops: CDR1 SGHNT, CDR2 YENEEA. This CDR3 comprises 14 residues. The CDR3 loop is CASSLGRNTYEQYF. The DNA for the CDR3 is TGTGCCAGCAGCTTGGGGCGGAACACCTACGAGCAGTACTTC.

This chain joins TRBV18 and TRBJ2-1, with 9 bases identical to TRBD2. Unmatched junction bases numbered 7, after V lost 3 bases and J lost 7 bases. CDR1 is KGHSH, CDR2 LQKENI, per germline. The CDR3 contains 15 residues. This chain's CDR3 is CASSPVRSGRNEQFF. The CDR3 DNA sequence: TGTGCCAGCTCACCCGTGCGTAGCGGGAGAAATGAGCAGTTCTTC.

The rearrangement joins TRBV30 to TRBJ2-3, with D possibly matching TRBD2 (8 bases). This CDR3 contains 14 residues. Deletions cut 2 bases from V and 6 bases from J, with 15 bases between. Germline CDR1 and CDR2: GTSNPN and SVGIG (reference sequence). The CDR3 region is CAWSREGAGDTQYF. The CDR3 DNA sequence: TGTGCCTGGAGTCGGGAGGGGGCAGGGGATACGCAGTATTTT.

This chain's CDR3 is CASSLAQMNTEAFF. CDR3 sequence (DNA): TGTGCCAGCTCACTGGCACAGATGAACACTGAAGCTTTCTTT. V and J are TRBV18 and TRBJ1-1; D is ambiguous. Germline V CDR1 and CDR2: KGHSH, LQKENI. The CDR3 covers 14 residues. Trimming left V 4 bases short and J 0 bases short, with 9 bases between.

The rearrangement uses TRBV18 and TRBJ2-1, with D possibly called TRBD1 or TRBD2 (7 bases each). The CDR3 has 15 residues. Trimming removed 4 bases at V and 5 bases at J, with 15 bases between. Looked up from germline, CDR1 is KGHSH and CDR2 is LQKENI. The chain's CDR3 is CASSRGGQRNNEQFF. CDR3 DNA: TGTGCCAGCTCACGGGGGGGACAGCGTAACAATGAGCAGTTCTTC. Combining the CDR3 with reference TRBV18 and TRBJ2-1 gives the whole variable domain NAGVMQNPRHLVRRRGQEARLRCSPMKGHSHVYWYRQLPEEGLKFMVYLQKENIIDESGMPKERFSAEFPKEGPSILRIQQVVRGDSAAYFCASSRGGQRNNEQFFGPGTRLTVL.

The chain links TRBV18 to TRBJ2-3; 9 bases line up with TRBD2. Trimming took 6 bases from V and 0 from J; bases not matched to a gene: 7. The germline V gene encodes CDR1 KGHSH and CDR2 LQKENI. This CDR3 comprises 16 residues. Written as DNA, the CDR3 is TGTGCCAGCTCCCGCTCTAGCGGGGCGAGCACAGATACGCAGTATTTT. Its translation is CASSRSSGASTDTQYF.

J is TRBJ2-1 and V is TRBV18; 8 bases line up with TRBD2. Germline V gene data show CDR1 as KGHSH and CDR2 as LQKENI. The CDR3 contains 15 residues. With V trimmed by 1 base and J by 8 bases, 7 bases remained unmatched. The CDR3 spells CASSPRFSGGDEQFF. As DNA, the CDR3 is TGTGCCAGCTCACCACGCTTTTCGGGGGGGGATGAGCAGTTCTTC.

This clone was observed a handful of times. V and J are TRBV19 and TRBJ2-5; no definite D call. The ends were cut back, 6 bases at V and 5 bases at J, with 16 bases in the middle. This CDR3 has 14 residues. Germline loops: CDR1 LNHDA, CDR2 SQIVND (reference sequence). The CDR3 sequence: CASRRALLSETQYF. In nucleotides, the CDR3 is TGTGCCAGTAGACGGGCCCTTCTGTCGGAGACCCAGTACTTC. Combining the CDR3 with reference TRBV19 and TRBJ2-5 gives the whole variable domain DGGITQSPKYLFRKEGQNVTLSCEQNLNHDAMYWYRQDPGQGLRLIYYSQIVNDFQKGDIAEGYSVSREKKESFPLTVTSAQKNPTAFYLCASRRALLSETQYFGPGTRLLVL.

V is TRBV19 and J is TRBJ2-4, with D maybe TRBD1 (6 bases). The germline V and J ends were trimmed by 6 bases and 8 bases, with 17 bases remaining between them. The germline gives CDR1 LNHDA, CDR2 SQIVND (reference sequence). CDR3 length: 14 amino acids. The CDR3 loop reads CASRPSTGTDIQYF. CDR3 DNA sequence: TGTGCCAGTAGACCATCTACAGGGACGGACATTCAGTACTTC.

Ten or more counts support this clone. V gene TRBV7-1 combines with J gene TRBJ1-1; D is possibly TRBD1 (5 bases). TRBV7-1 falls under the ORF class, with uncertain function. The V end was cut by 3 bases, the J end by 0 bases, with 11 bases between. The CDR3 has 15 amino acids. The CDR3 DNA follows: TGTGCCAGCAGCTCGGGACGGACTATGAACACTGAAGCTTTCTTT. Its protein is CASSSGRTMNTEAFF.

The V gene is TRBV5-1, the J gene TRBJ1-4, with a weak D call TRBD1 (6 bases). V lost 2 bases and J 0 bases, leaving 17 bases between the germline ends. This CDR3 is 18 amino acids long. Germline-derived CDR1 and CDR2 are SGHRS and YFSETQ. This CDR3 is CASSLSQGGYPTNEKLFF. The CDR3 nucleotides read TGCGCCAGCAGCTTATCACAGGGAGGTTACCCAACTAATGAAAAACTGTTTTTT. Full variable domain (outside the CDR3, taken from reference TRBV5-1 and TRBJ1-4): KAGVTQTPRYLIKTRGQQVTLSCSPISGHRSVSWYQQTPGQGLQFLFEYFSETQRNKGNFPGRFSGRQFSNSRSEMNVSTLELGDSALYLCASSLSQGGYPTNEKLFFGSGTQLSVL.

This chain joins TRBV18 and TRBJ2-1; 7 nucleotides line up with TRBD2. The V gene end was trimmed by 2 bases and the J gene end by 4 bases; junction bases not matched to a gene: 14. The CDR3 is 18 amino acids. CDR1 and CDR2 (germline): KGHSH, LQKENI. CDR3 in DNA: TGTGCCAGCTCACCAGTATCCCTGAGGAGCGGGGCTTACAATGAGCAGTTCTTC. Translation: CASSPVSLRSGAYNEQFF.

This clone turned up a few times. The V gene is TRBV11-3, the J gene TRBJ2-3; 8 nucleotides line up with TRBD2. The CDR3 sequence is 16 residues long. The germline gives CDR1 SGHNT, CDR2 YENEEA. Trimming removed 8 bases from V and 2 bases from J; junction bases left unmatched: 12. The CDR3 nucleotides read TGTGCCAGCCTCCTAGTAGCGGGGTCTTTCACAGATACGCAGTATTTT. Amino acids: CASLLVAGSFTDTQYF. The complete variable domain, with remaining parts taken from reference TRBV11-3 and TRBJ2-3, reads EAGVVQSPRYKIIEKKQPVAFWCNPISGHNTLYWYLQNLGQGPELLIRYENEEAVDDSQLPKDRFSAERLKGVDSTLKIQPAELGDSAVYLCASLLVAGSFTDTQYFGPGTRLTVL.

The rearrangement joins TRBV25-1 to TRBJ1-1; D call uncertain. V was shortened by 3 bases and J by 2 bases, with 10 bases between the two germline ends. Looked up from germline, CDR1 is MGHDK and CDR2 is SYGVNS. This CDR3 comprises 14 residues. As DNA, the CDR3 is TGTGCCAGCAGTGATTCCTGGGGAAACACTGAAGCTTTCTTT. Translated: CASSDSWGNTEAFF.

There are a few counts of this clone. The CDR3 DNA follows: TGTGCCAGCAGCCAAGGGGGAGGGAGGTCGAACACCGGGGAGCTGTTTTTT. Its protein is CASSQGGGRSNTGELFF. The V call is TRBV7-5, the J call TRBJ2-2; TRBD2, as called in the table, went unchecked against the DNA. TRBV7-5 is tagged as a pseudogene. The CDR3 sequence is 17 residues long.